These T cell receptor beta chains were read from a single sample in a study of blood T cell repertoires in COVID-19. Sequencing was performed with immunoSEQ multiplex PCR; in TCRdb, only in-frame clones are kept and a portion is missing. The repertoire includes about 68,000 clones, 80% to 95% of them detected once, and around 7% sits in the top ten. The sample comprised peripheral blood. The receptors shown here come from a human donor in a cohort sampled during active COVID-19. The CDR3 runs from the conserved cysteine through the conserved F or W. The order of the fields is clone size, J gene, V gene, D gene, CDR3 protein, CDR3 DNA. The D gene is left open where the match is weak. Size tells how often a clone was seen (once, few, many) or the class of an expanded clone, and some rows leave it out.

clone_size: -; j_call: TRBJ2-1; v_call: TRBV5-1; d_call: TRBD2; cdr3_aa: CASSPRRTSGGPYNEQFF; cdr3_nt: TGCGCCAGCAGCCCTCGACGGACTAGCGGGGGGCCCTACAATGAGCAGTTCTTC
clone_size: -; j_call: TRBJ1-2; v_call: TRBV9; d_call: -; cdr3_aa: CASSAGLGGGYTF; cdr3_nt: TGTGCCAGCAGCGCAGGACTGGGGGGTGGCTACACCTTC
clone_size: -; j_call: TRBJ1-1; v_call: TRBV5-1; d_call: -; cdr3_aa: CASSFGQGNTEAFF; cdr3_nt: TGCGCCAGCAGCTTCGGCCAGGGGAACACTGAAGCTTTCTTT
clone_size: -; j_call: TRBJ1-2; v_call: TRBV6-1; d_call: -; cdr3_aa: CASSEDSRAWGYTF; cdr3_nt: TGTGCCAGCAGTGAAGACAGCAGGGCCTGGGGCTACACCTTC
clone_size: once; j_call: TRBJ1-2; v_call: TRBV6-2/TRBV6-3; d_call: TRBD1; cdr3_aa: CASSYSGQGGYYGYTF; cdr3_nt: TGTGCCAGCAGTTACTCGGGACAGGGCGGCTACTATGGCTACACCTTC
clone_size: -; j_call: TRBJ1-2; v_call: TRBV6-5; d_call: TRBD1; cdr3_aa: CASSPRDSQVYGYTF; cdr3_nt: TGTGCCAGCAGTCCCCGGGACAGTCAAGTCTATGGCTACACCTTC
clone_size: -; j_call: TRBJ2-2; v_call: TRBV5-4; d_call: TRBD2; cdr3_aa: CASSLILQRGTGELFF; cdr3_nt: TGTGCCAGCAGCTTGATTCTCCAGCGGGGGACCGGGGAGCTGTTTTTT
clone_size: -; j_call: TRBJ1-2; v_call: TRBV7-6; d_call: -; cdr3_aa: CASSLAGGFDYGYTF; cdr3_nt: TGTGCCAGCAGCTTAGCGGGGGGGTTCGACTATGGCTACACCTTC
clone_size: -; j_call: TRBJ2-3; v_call: TRBV3-1/TRBV3-2; d_call: TRBD2; cdr3_aa: CASSHVGTSGGPSTDTQYF; cdr3_nt: TGTGCCAGCAGCCATGTCGGGACTAGCGGGGGACCTAGCACAGATACGCAGTATTTT
clone_size: -; j_call: TRBJ2-2; v_call: TRBV9; d_call: -; cdr3_aa: CASSVLGRGRPGELFF; cdr3_nt: TGTGCCAGCAGCGTATTGGGCAGGGGCCGGCCCGGGGAGCTGTTTTTT
clone_size: -; j_call: TRBJ2-2; v_call: TRBV18; d_call: TRBD2; cdr3_aa: CASSPVAGASTGELFF; cdr3_nt: TGTGCCAGCTCACCGGTAGCGGGGGCCTCCACCGGGGAGCTGTTTTTT
clone_size: -; j_call: TRBJ2-5; v_call: TRBV5-1; d_call: -; cdr3_aa: CASSGLIQETQYF; cdr3_nt: TGCGCCAGCAGCGGACTGATACAAGAGACCCAGTACTTC
clone_size: -; j_call: TRBJ1-6; v_call: TRBV9; d_call: TRBD1; cdr3_aa: CASSSGGKNSPLHF; cdr3_nt: TGTGCCAGCAGCTCAGGGGGTAAAAATTCACCCCTCCACTTT
clone_size: -; j_call: TRBJ1-6; v_call: TRBV14; d_call: -; cdr3_aa: CASSQVGRTLHF; cdr3_nt: TGTGCCAGCAGCCAAGTCGGCAGGACTCTCCACTTT
clone_size: -; j_call: TRBJ2-5; v_call: TRBV5-8; d_call: -; cdr3_aa: CASSPSGETQYF; cdr3_nt: TGTGCCAGCTCTCCTTCGGGGGAGACCCAGTACTTC
clone_size: -; j_call: TRBJ2-3; v_call: TRBV20-1; d_call: TRBD2; cdr3_aa: CSASFSGGAGPTDTQYF; cdr3_nt: TGCAGTGCTAGTTTTAGCGGGGGGGCCGGGCCCACAGATACGCAGTATTTT
clone_size: -; j_call: TRBJ1-1; v_call: TRBV6-6; d_call: -; cdr3_aa: CASSYEGGTEAFF; cdr3_nt: TGTGCCAGCAGTTACGAAGGGGGAACTGAAGCTTTCTTT
clone_size: -; j_call: TRBJ2-7; v_call: TRBV27; d_call: TRBD2; cdr3_aa: CASRPQLAGVYEQYF; cdr3_nt: TGTGCCAGCAGACCCCAACTAGCGGGGGTTTACGAGCAGTACTTC
clone_size: -; j_call: TRBJ2-5; v_call: TRBV5-1; d_call: -; cdr3_aa: CASSLVDSFEETQYF; cdr3_nt: TGCGCCAGCAGCTTGGTGGACAGTTTTGAAGAGACCCAGTACTTC
clone_size: few; j_call: TRBJ2-3; v_call: TRBV12-5; d_call: TRBD2; cdr3_aa: CASGLMAGGRDTQYF; cdr3_nt: TGTGCTAGTGGTTTGATGGCGGGGGGGCGGGATACGCAGTATTTT
clone_size: -; j_call: TRBJ1-1; v_call: TRBV5-5; d_call: TRBD1; cdr3_aa: CASSLQDRGSIGTEAFF; cdr3_nt: TGTGCCAGCAGCTTGCAGGACAGGGGATCAATCGGCACTGAAGCTTTCTTT
clone_size: -; j_call: TRBJ2-1; v_call: TRBV19; d_call: TRBD2; cdr3_aa: CASSIVLGPGGGYNEQFF; cdr3_nt: TGTGCCAGTAGTATAGTATTGGGGCCCGGGGGGGGTTACAATGAGCAGTTCTTC
clone_size: -; j_call: TRBJ1-1; v_call: TRBV6-5; d_call: TRBD1; cdr3_aa: CASSYSRTGSTEAFF; cdr3_nt: TGTGCCAGCAGTTACTCGAGGACAGGGTCCACTGAAGCTTTCTTT
clone_size: -; j_call: TRBJ2-1; v_call: TRBV2; d_call: -; cdr3_aa: CASSRQSSYNEQFF; cdr3_nt: TGTGCCAGCAGTCGACAGAGCTCCTACAATGAGCAGTTCTTC
clone_size: -; j_call: TRBJ2-1; v_call: TRBV10-3; d_call: -; cdr3_aa: CATAGGGGYNEQFF; cdr3_nt: TGTGCCACCGCTGGGGGCGGGGGTTACAATGAGCAGTTCTTC
clone_size: -; j_call: TRBJ2-6; v_call: TRBV30; d_call: TRBD2; cdr3_aa: CAWSSGEGGVSGANVLTF; cdr3_nt: TGTGCCTGGAGCTCCGGGGAGGGCGGGGTCTCTGGGGCCAACGTCCTGACTTTC
clone_size: once; j_call: TRBJ2-5; v_call: TRBV5-1; d_call: TRBD2; cdr3_aa: CASSLDSGGTQTQYF; cdr3_nt: TGCGCCAGCAGCTTAGATAGCGGGGGAACCCAGACCCAGTACTTC
clone_size: -; j_call: TRBJ1-5; v_call: TRBV27; d_call: TRBD1; cdr3_aa: CASSARGQKPQHF; cdr3_nt: TGTGCCAGCAGTGCCCGGGGACAGAAGCCCCAGCATTTT
clone_size: -; j_call: TRBJ1-3; v_call: TRBV7-2; d_call: -; cdr3_aa: CASSSARVPSSGNTIYF; cdr3_nt: TGTGCCAGCAGCTCAGCCCGGGTTCCCAGCTCTGGAAACACCATATATTTT
clone_size: -; j_call: TRBJ2-7; v_call: TRBV5-6; d_call: TRBD2; cdr3_aa: CASSSWAAGGAYEQYF; cdr3_nt: TGTGCCAGCAGCTCTTGGGCGGCGGGGGGGGCTTACGAGCAGTACTTC
clone_size: -; j_call: TRBJ2-3; v_call: TRBV3-1/TRBV3-2; d_call: -; cdr3_aa: CASSQGGGRGDTQYF; cdr3_nt: TGTGCCAGCAGCCAAGGGGGGGGCAGGGGAGATACGCAGTATTTT
clone_size: -; j_call: TRBJ2-5; v_call: TRBV21-1; d_call: -; cdr3_aa: CASSKPTGANFEETQYF; cdr3_nt: TGTGCCAGCAGCAAGCCGACAGGGGCAAATTTTGAGGAGACCCAGTACTTC
clone_size: once; j_call: TRBJ2-5; v_call: TRBV7-9; d_call: -; cdr3_aa: CASSLFGETQYF; cdr3_nt: TGTGCCAGCAGCTTATTCGGAGAGACCCAGTACTTC
clone_size: few; j_call: TRBJ1-6; v_call: TRBV27; d_call: -; cdr3_aa: CASRKSAQGSPLHF; cdr3_nt: TGTGCCAGCAGGAAGTCCGCTCAGGGATCACCCCTCCACTTT
clone_size: -; j_call: TRBJ1-2; v_call: TRBV15; d_call: -; cdr3_aa: CATSRDRGSNYGYTF; cdr3_nt: TGTGCCACCAGCAGAGACAGGGGATCTAACTATGGCTACACCTTC
clone_size: -; j_call: TRBJ1-2; v_call: TRBV6-6; d_call: -; cdr3_aa: CASGQRGMGGYTF; cdr3_nt: TGTGCCAGCGGACAGCGGGGGATGGGTGGCTACACCTTC
clone_size: few; j_call: TRBJ1-6; v_call: TRBV6-2/TRBV6-3; d_call: TRBD1; cdr3_aa: CASSWGQGGSPLHF; cdr3_nt: TGTGCCAGCAGTTGGGGACAGGGGGGTTCACCCCTCCACTTT
clone_size: -; j_call: TRBJ2-3; v_call: TRBV11-2; d_call: -; cdr3_aa: CASSLIQTDTQYF; cdr3_nt: TGTGCCAGCAGCTTAATCCAGACAGATACGCAGTATTTT
clone_size: -; j_call: TRBJ2-3; v_call: TRBV19; d_call: -; cdr3_aa: CASSMGLRTGTDTQYF; cdr3_nt: TGTGCCAGTAGTATGGGTCTGAGGACTGGCACAGATACGCAGTATTTT
clone_size: -; j_call: TRBJ1-3; v_call: TRBV7-9; d_call: -; cdr3_aa: CASTPGVMTGNTIYF; cdr3_nt: TGTGCCAGCACACCAGGGGTTATGACTGGAAACACCATATATTTT
clone_size: -; j_call: TRBJ2-2; v_call: TRBV4-3; d_call: TRBD2; cdr3_aa: CASSQEGLAGGGGELFF; cdr3_nt: TGCGCCAGCAGCCAAGAAGGGCTAGCGGGGGGAGGTGGGGAGCTGTTTTTT
clone_size: -; j_call: TRBJ1-2; v_call: TRBV19; d_call: TRBD1; cdr3_aa: CASSTTGVSFGYTF; cdr3_nt: TGTGCCAGTAGCACGACAGGGGTGAGTTTCGGCTACACCTTC
clone_size: once; j_call: TRBJ1-1; v_call: TRBV28; d_call: TRBD1; cdr3_aa: CASMMGQGRANTEAFF; cdr3_nt: TGTGCCAGCATGATGGGACAGGGTCGGGCGAACACTGAAGCTTTCTTT
clone_size: -; j_call: TRBJ1-3; v_call: TRBV5-6; d_call: TRBD1; cdr3_aa: CASSSAAGGGNTIYF; cdr3_nt: TGTGCCAGCAGCTCCGCAGCAGGGGGTGGAAACACCATATATTTT
clone_size: -; j_call: TRBJ2-2; v_call: TRBV11-3; d_call: TRBD2; cdr3_aa: CASSFGGDATGELFF; cdr3_nt: TGTGCCAGCAGCTTTGGGGGGGATGCCACCGGGGAGCTGTTTTTT
clone_size: -; j_call: TRBJ1-1; v_call: TRBV5-6; d_call: -; cdr3_aa: CASSLSYNTEAFF; cdr3_nt: TGTGCCAGCAGCTTGTCCTACAACACTGAAGCTTTCTTT
clone_size: -; j_call: TRBJ1-2; v_call: TRBV3-1/TRBV3-2; d_call: -; cdr3_aa: CASSAHHQDSRGYGYTF; cdr3_nt: TGTGCCAGCAGCGCCCACCACCAAGACTCGAGAGGGTATGGCTACACCTTC
clone_size: -; j_call: TRBJ2-1; v_call: TRBV24-1; d_call: TRBD2; cdr3_aa: CATSDSREKRGGREQFF; cdr3_nt: TGTGCCACCAGTGACTCGAGAGAAAAGCGGGGGGGCCGTGAGCAGTTCTTC
clone_size: -; j_call: TRBJ2-7; v_call: TRBV6-1; d_call: -; cdr3_aa: CASSEANRQVPGEQYF; cdr3_nt: TGTGCCAGCAGTGAAGCCAACAGACAGGTCCCGGGCGAGCAGTACTTC
clone_size: -; j_call: TRBJ2-1; v_call: TRBV7-7; d_call: -; cdr3_aa: CASSLEVAGSSYNEQFF; cdr3_nt: TGTGCCAGCAGCTTAGAGGTGGCGGGGAGCTCCTACAATGAGCAGTTCTTC
clone_size: once; j_call: TRBJ1-1; v_call: TRBV3-1/TRBV3-2; d_call: -; cdr3_aa: CASSQIQINTEAFF; cdr3_nt: TGTGCCAGCAGCCAAATACAGATAAACACTGAAGCTTTCTTT
clone_size: -; j_call: TRBJ1-3; v_call: TRBV5-1; d_call: TRBD1; cdr3_aa: CASSRGPQSSGNTIYF; cdr3_nt: TGCGCCAGCAGCAGGGGGCCCCAGAGCTCTGGAAACACCATATATTTT
clone_size: -; j_call: TRBJ2-3; v_call: TRBV5-6; d_call: -; cdr3_aa: CASSFSSGRADTQYF; cdr3_nt: TGTGCCAGCAGCTTCTCAAGCGGGCGAGCAGATACGCAGTATTTT
clone_size: -; j_call: TRBJ1-1; v_call: TRBV10-2; d_call: -; cdr3_aa: CASSESSGTEAFF; cdr3_nt: TGCGCCAGCAGTGAGTCCTCGGGCACTGAAGCTTTCTTT
clone_size: few; j_call: TRBJ1-4; v_call: TRBV11-2; d_call: -; cdr3_aa: CASSLKGSRATNEKLFF; cdr3_nt: TGTGCCAGCAGCTTAAAGGGGTCGAGAGCAACTAATGAAAAACTGTTTTTT
clone_size: once; j_call: TRBJ2-1; v_call: TRBV12-3/TRBV12-4; d_call: -; cdr3_aa: CASSFRNEQFF; cdr3_nt: TGTGCCAGCAGTTTCCGGAATGAGCAGTTCTTC
clone_size: once; j_call: TRBJ2-3; v_call: TRBV10-2; d_call: -; cdr3_aa: CASTEGPSGADTQYF; cdr3_nt: TGCGCCAGCACCGAGGGCCCCTCAGGCGCAGATACGCAGTATTTT
clone_size: -; j_call: TRBJ1-5; v_call: TRBV19; d_call: -; cdr3_aa: CASSIGGGRVSPQHF; cdr3_nt: TGTGCCAGTAGTATCGGGGGTGGCAGGGTCTCACCCCAGCATTTT